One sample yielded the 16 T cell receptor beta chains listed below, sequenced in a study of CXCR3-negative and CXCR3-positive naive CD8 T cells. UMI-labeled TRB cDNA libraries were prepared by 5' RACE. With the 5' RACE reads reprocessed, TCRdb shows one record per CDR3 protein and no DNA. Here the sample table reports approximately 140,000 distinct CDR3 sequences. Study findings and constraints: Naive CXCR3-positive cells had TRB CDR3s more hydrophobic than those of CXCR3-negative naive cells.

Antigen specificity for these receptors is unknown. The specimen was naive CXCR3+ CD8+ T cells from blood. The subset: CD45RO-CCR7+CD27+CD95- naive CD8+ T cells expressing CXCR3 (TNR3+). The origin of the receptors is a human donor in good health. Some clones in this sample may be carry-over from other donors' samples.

The CDR3 protein is CSAYSLAGVDNEQFF. The chain has TRBV20-1 and TRBJ2-1; the TCRdb D gene call, TRBD2, has no DNA to confirm it. Germline values: CDR1 DFQATT, CDR2 SNEGSKA (reference sequence). The CDR3 is 15 residues long.

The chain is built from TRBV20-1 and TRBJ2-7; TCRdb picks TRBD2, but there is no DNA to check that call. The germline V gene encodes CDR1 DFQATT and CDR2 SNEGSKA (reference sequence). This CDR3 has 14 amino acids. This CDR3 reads CSVRLAEFSYEQYF.

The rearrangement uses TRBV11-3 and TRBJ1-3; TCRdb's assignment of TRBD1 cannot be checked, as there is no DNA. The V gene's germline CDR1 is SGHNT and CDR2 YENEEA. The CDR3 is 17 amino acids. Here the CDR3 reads CASSIRTGASSGNTIYF.

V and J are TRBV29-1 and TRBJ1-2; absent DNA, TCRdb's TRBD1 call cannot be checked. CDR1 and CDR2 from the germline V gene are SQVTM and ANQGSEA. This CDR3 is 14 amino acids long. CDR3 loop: CSVEGTVLYDGYTF.

The CDR3 sequence is CASSDSNREAGELFF. The V and J genes are TRBV2 and TRBJ2-2; TCRdb names TRBD1, which stays unverified in the absence of DNA. Per germline, CDR1 SNHLY and CDR2 FYNNEI. The CDR3 contains 15 residues.

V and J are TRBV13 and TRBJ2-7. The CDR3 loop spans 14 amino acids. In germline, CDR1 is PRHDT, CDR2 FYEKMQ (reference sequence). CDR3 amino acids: CASSLGGMVDEQYF.

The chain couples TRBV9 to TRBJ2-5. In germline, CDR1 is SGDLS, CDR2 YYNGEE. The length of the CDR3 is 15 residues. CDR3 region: CASSVGDALQETQYF.

CDR3 sequence reads: CSVEGTDSYEQYF. V is TRBV29-1 and J is TRBJ2-7. Germline CDR1 and CDR2: SQVTM and ANQGSEA. The CDR3 runs 13 residues.

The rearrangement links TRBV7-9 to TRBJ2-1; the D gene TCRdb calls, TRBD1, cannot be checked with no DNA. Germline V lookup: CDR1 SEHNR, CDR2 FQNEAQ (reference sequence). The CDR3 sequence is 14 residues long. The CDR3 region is CATTGPPQGYEQFF. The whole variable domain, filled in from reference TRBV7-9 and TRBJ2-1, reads DTGVSQNPRHKITKRGQNVTFRCDPISEHNRLYWYRQTLGQGPEFLTYFQNEAQLEKSRLLSDRFSAERPKGSFSTLEIQRTEQGDSAMYLCATTGPPQGYEQFFGPGTRLTVL.

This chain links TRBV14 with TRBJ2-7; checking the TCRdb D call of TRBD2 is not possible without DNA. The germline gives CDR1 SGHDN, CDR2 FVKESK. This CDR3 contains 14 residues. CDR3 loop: CASSHLVWGAEQYF.

The CDR3 is CATSPDQGVAGSQETQYF. The rearrangement joins TRBV15 to TRBJ2-5; the TRBD1 assignment by TCRdb is unverifiable without DNA. Germline values: CDR1 LNHNV, CDR2 YYDKDF (reference sequence). This CDR3 contains 18 residues.

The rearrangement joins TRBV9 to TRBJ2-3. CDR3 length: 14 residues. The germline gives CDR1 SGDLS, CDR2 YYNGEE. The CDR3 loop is CASSVELGADTQYF.

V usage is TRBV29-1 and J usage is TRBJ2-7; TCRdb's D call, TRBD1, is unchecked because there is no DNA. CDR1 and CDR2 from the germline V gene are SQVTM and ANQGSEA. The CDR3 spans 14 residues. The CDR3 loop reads CSVEDPNGRYEQYF.

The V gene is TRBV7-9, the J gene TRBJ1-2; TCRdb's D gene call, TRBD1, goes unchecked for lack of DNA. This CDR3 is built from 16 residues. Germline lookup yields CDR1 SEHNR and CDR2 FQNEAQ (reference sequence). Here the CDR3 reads CASSSQIAPGGEGYTF.

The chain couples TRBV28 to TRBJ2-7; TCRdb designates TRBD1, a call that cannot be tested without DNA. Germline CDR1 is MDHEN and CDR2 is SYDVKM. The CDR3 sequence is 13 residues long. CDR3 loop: CASSLGTLYEQYF.

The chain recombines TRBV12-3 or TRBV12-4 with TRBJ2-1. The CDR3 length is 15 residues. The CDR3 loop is CASSQLLTAYNEQFF.